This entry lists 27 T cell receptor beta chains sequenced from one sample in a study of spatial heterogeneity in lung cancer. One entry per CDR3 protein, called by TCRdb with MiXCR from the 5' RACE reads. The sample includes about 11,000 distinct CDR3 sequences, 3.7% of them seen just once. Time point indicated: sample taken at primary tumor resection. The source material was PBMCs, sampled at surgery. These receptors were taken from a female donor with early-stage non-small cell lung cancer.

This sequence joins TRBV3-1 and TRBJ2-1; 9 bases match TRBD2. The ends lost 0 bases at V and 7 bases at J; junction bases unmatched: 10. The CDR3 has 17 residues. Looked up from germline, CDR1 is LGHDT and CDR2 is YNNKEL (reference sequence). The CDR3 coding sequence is TGTGCCAGCAGCCAAGAGCGTGGCGGGGGGGCCAGGAATGAGCAGTTCTTC. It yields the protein CASSQERGGGARNEQFF.

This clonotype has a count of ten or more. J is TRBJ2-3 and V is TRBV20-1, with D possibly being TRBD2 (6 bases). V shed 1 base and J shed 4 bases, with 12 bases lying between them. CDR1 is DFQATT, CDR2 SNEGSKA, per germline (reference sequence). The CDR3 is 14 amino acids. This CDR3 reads CSARGGIPPDTQYF. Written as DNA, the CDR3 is TGCAGTGCTAGAGGCGGGATTCCCCCAGATACGCAGTATTTT.

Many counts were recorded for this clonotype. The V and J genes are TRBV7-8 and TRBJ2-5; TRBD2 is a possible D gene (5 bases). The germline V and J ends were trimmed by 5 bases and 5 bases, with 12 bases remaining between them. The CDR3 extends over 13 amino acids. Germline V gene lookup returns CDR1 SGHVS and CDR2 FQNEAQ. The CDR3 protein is CASSARWEETQYF. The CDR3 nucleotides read TGTGCCAGCAGCGCCCGGTGGGAGGAGACCCAGTACTTC.

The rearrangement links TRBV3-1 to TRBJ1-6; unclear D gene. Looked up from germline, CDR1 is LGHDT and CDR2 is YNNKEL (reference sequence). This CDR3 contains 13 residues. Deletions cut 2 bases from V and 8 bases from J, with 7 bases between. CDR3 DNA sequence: TGTGCCAGCAGCCAACTTTCTTATTCACCCCTCCACTTT. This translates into CASSQLSYSPLHF.

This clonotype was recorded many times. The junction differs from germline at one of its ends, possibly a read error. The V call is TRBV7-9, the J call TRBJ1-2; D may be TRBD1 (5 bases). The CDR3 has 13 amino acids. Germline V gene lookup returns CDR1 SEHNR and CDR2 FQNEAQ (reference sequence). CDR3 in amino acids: CASRGRQNYGYAF. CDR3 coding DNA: TGTGCCAGCAGAGGGAGACAGAACTATGGCTACGCCTTC.

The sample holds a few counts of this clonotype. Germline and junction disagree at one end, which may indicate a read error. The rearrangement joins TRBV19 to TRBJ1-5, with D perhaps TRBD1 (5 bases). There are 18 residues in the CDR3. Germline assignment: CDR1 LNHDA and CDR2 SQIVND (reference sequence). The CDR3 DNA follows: TGTGCCAGTAGTATAGACGCGAGGGGCGATCATAGCAACCAGCCCCAGCATTTT. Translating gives CASSIDARGDHSNQPQHF.

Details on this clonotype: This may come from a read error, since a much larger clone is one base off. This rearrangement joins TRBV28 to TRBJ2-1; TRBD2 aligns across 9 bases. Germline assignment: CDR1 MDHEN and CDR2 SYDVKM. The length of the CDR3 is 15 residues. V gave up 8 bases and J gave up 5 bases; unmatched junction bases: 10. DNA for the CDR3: TGTGCCAGCCTTGATAGCGGGAGAAGAAACAATGAGCAGTTCTTC. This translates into CASLDSGRRNNEQFF.

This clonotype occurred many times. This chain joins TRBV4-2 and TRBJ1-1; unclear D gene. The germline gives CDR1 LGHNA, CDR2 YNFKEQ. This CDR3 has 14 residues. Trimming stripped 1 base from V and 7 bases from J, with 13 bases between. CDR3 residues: CASSQGWGSVEAFF. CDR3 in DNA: TGTGCCAGCAGCCAAGGGTGGGGTTCTGTTGAAGCTTTCTTT.

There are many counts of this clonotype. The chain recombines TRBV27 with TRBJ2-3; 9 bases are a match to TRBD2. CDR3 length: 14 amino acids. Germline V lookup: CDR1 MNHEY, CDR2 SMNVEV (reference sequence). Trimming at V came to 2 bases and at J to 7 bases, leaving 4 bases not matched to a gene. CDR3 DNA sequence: TGTGCCAGCAGTTTAGCGGGAGGGCCAAATACGCAGTATTTT. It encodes CASSLAGGPNTQYF.

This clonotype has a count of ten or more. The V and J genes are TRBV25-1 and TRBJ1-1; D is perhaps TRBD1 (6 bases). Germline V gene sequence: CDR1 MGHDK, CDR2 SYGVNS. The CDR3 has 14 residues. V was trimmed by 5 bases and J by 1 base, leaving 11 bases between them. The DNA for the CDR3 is TGTGCCAGCAGTCACAGGGCCCAGAACACTGAAGCTTTCTTT. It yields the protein CASSHRAQNTEAFF. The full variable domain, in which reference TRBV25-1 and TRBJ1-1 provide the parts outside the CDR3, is EADIYQTPRYLVIGTGKKITLECSQTMGHDKMYWYQQDPGMELHLIHYSYGVNSTEKGDLSSESTVSRIRTEHFPLTLESARPSHTSQYLCASSHRAQNTEAFFGQGTRLTVV.

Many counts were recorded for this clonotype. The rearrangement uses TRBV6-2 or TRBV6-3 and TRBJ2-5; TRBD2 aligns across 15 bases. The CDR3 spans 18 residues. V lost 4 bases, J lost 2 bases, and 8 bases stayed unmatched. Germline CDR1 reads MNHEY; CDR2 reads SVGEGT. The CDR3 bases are TGTGCCAGCAGTTCTCCGGGACTAGCGGGAGGTTGGCAAGAGACCCAGTACTTC. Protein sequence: CASSSPGLAGGWQETQYF.

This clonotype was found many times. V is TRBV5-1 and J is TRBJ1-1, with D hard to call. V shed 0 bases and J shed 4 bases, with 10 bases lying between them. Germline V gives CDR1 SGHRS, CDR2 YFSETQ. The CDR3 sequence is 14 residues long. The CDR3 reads CASSLDSLGTEAFF. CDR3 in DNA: TGCGCCAGCAGCTTGGACAGCCTGGGCACTGAAGCTTTCTTT.

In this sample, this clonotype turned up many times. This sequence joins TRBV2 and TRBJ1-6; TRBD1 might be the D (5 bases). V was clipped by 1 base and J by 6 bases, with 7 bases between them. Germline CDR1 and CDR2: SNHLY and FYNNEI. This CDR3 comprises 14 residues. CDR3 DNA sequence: TGTGCCAGCAGTGAAGGGGACCGTAATTCACCCCTCCACTTT. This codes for CASSEGDRNSPLHF.

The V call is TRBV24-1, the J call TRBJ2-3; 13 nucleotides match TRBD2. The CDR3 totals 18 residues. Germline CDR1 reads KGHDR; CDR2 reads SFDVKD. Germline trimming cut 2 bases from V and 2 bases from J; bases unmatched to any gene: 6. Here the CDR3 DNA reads TGTGCCACCAGTGATTCGCCTGGACTAGCGGGAGCCACAGATACGCAGTATTTT. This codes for CATSDSPGLAGATDTQYF.

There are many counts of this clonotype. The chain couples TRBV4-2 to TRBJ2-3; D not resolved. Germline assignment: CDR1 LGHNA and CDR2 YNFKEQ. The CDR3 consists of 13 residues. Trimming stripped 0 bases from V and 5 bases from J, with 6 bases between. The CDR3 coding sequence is TGTGCCAGCAGCCAAGACTGGGGAGATACGCAGTATTTT. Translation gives CASSQDWGDTQYF.

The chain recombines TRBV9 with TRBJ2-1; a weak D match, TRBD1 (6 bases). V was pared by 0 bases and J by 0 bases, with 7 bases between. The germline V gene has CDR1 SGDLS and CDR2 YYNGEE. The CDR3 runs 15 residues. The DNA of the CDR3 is TGTGCCAGCAGCGTAGGAGGGGGCTCCTACAATGAGCAGTTCTTC. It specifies CASSVGGGSYNEQFF.

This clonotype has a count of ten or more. CDR3 loop: CSSDFQETQYF. The CDR3 bases are TGCAGTTCGGACTTCCAAGAGACCCAGTACTTC. The chain uses TRBV20-1 and TRBJ2-5; TRBD2 might be the D (5 bases). Between the trimmed V and J ends, which lost 8 bases and 1 base, there was a span of 8 bases. This CDR3 is built from 11 residues. Per germline, CDR1 DFQATT and CDR2 SNEGSKA (reference sequence).

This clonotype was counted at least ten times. As DNA, the CDR3 is TGTGCCAGCAGTGTACCGGGACTAGCGCATCCCAATGAGCAGTTCTTC. It yields the protein CASSVPGLAHPNEQFF. This chain links TRBV6-2 or TRBV6-3 with TRBJ2-1, with 10 bases lining up with TRBD2. V was clipped by 5 bases and J by 6 bases; unmatched bases: 10. The CDR3 sequence is 16 residues long. CDR1 is MNHEY and CDR2 is SVGEGT in the germline V gene.

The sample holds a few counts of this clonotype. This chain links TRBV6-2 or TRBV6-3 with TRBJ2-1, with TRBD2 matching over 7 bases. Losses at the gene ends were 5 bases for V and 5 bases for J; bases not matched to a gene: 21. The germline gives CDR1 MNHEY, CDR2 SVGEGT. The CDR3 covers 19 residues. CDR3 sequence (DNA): TGTGCCAGCAGTCACTGGGCGTTCTTCGCGGGAGATGGTAACAATGAGCAGTTCTTC. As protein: CASSHWAFFAGDGNNEQFF.

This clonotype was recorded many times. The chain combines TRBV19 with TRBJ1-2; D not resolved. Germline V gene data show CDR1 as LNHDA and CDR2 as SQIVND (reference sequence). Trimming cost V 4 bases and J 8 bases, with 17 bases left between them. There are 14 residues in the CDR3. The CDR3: CASSTQPVFSGYTF. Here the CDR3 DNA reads TGTGCCAGTAGTACCCAGCCGGTATTTAGCGGCTACACCTTC.

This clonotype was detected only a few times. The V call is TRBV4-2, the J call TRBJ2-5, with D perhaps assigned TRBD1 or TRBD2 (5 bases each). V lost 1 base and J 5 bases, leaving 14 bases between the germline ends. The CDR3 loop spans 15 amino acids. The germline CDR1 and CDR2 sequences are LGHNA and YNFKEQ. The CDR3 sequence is CASSQARGADETQYF. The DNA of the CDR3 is TGTGCCAGCAGCCAAGCCCGAGGGGCCGACGAGACCCAGTACTTC.

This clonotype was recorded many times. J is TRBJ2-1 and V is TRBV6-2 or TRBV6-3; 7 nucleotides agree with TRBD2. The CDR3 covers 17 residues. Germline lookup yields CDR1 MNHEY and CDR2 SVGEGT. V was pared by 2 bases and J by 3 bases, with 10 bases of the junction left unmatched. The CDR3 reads CASSYGRAPGVYNEQFF. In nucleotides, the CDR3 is TGTGCCAGCAGTTACGGGAGGGCCCCTGGGGTCTACAATGAGCAGTTCTTC.

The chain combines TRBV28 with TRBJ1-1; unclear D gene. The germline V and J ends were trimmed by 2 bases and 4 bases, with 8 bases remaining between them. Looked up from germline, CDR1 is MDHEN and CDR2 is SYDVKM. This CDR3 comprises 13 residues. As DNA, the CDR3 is TGTGCCAGCAGTTTAGTCCCGGGCACTGAAGCTTTCTTT. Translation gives CASSLVPGTEAFF.

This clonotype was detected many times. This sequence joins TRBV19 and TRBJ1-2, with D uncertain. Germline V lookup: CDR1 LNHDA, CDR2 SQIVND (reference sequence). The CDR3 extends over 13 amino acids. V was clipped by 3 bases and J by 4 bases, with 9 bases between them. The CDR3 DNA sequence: TGTGCCAGTAGTATTGATAGCTTCTATGGCTACACCTTC. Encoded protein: CASSIDSFYGYTF.

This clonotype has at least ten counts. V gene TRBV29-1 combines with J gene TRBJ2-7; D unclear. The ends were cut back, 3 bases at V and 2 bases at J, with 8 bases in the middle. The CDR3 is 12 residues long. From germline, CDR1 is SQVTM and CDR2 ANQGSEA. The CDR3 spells CSVDNGPYEQYF. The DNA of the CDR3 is TGCAGCGTTGATAATGGTCCCTACGAGCAGTACTTC.

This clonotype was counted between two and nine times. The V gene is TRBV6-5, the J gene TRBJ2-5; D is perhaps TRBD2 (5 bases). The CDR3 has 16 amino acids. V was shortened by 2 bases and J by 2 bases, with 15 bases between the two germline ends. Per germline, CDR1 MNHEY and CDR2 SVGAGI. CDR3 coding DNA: TGTGCCAGCAGTTACGGGTCGGGGTTGGTACAAGAGACCCAGTACTTC. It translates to CASSYGSGLVQETQYF.

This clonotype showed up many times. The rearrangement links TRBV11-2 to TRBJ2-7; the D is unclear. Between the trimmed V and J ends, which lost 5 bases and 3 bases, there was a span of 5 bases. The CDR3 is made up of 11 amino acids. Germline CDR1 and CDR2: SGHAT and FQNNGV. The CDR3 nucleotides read TGTGCCAGCAGCCTCCACTACGAGCAGTACTTC. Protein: CASSLHYEQYF. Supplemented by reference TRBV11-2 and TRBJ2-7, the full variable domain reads EAGVAQSPRYKIIEKRQSVAFWCNPISGHATLYWYQQILGQGPKLLIQFQNNGVVDDSQLPKDRFSAERLKGVDSTLKIQPAKLEDSAVYLCASSLHYEQYFGPGTRLTVT.